This T cell receptor beta chain appears in the sequencing data of a study of cytomegalovirus exposure and HLA in healthy donors. Across the study: It was reported in a later analysis that the 90 to 150 validation repertoires used the same platform as the 500 to 700 first-cohort repertoires.

Note on this clone: Its antigen is not known.

Points from the study as a whole: A classifier reportedly called cytomegalovirus status with high sensitivity and specificity.

Assay used: immunoSEQ multiplex PCR; TCRdb lists only in-frame clones, some missing. The sample contains over 200,000 clones, approximately 86% of which appear only once. CDR3 length equals 15 residues. Germline values: CDR1 MNHEY, CDR2 SMNVEV (reference sequence). V was clipped by 6 bases and J by 7 bases; unmatched bases: 10. The chain employs TRBV27 and TRBJ1-2; 11 bases are shared with TRBD1. The clonotype was recovered from a young woman in good health and CMV-seronegative. Sequencing used PBMCs. CDR3 in amino acids: CASSDPGQGDSGYTF. CDR3 in DNA: TGTGCCAGCAGCGATCCGGGACAGGGGGATTCTGGCTACACCTTC.